A selection of T cell receptor beta chains follows, all from one sample in a study of blood T cell repertoires in COVID-19. Some clones are missing from TCRdb's copy, which holds only in-frame ones; the method was immunoSEQ multiplex PCR. The table lists 100,000 to 150,000 clones, roughly 80% of them singletons, with roughly 7.9% in the top ten. The source material was peripheral blood. Source of these receptors: a human donor in a cohort sampled during active COVID-19. Both conserved end residues are part of each CDR3. A D gene is named only where the DNA matches it firmly. Not every row has a clone size; where given, it reads once, few, many or a size class.

clone_size,j_call,d_call,v_call,cdr3_length,cdr3_nt,cdr3_aa
-,TRBJ1-2,-,TRBV30,12,TGTGCCTGGACCGACAGTTCCCAGGGCTACACCTTC,CAWTDSSQGYTF
-,TRBJ1-2,-,TRBV28,12,TGTGCCGTACAGTGGGCTAACTATGGCTACACCTTC,CAVQWANYGYTF
-,TRBJ2-7,TRBD2,TRBV5-6,18,TGTGCCAGCAGCTTGGAGGTTCTAGCGGGAGGTTTGACCTACGAGCAGTACTTC,CASSLEVLAGGLTYEQYF
-,TRBJ2-7,TRBD1,TRBV3-1/TRBV3-2,16,TGTGCCAGCAGCCAAGAATTATGGGGACAGAATTACGAGCAGTACTTC,CASSQELWGQNYEQYF
few,TRBJ2-7,TRBD1,TRBV30,13,TGTGCCTGCTCTATGGGACAGGGGTACGAGCAGTACTTC,CACSMGQGYEQYF
once,TRBJ2-7,TRBD1,TRBV18,15,TGTGCCAGCTCACCCACAGGGGGCCTAACCTACGAGCAGTACTTC,CASSPTGGLTYEQYF
once,TRBJ2-1,TRBD1,TRBV7-8,15,TGTGCCAGCAGAAGTGGGACAGCCTCCTACAATGAGCAGTTCTTC,CASRSGTASYNEQFF
-,TRBJ2-7,TRBD2,TRBV12-3/TRBV12-4,13,TGTGCCAGCACAGCGCGGGAGAGTTTCGAGCAGTACTTC,CASTARESFEQYF
-,TRBJ1-1,TRBD1,TRBV4-1,14,TGCGCCAGCAGCCTCGGACAGGGGAACACTGAAGCTTTCTTT,CASSLGQGNTEAFF
few,TRBJ2-2,-,TRBV7-6,15,TGTGCCAGCAGCTTACTCGGCGAGGGCACCGGGGAGCTGTTTTTT,CASSLLGEGTGELFF
-,TRBJ2-7,-,TRBV7-8,12,TGTGCCAGCAGCCACGAGAGGGGGGAGCAGTACTTC,CASSHERGEQYF
-,TRBJ2-1,TRBD1,TRBV28,14,TGTGCCAGCCTTGACAGGGTCGGAAACAATGAGCAGTTCTTC,CASLDRVGNNEQFF
-,TRBJ1-2,TRBD1,TRBV2,14,TGTGCCAGCAACCCCGACAGGGGCAACTATGGCTACACCTTC,CASNPDRGNYGYTF
-,TRBJ2-7,TRBD1,TRBV3-1/TRBV3-2,14,TGTGCCAGCAGCCTTCCGGGACAGGGGGGGGAGCAGTACTTC,CASSLPGQGGEQYF
-,TRBJ2-7,TRBD1,TRBV11-3,15,TGTGCCAGCAGCTTAGTGGGACAGGGGGCTGTTAAGCAGTACTTC,CASSLVGQGAVKQYF
-,TRBJ1-2,-,TRBV6-5,14,TGTGCCAGCAGTTATGGGAGGGGTAACTATGGCTACACCTTC,CASSYGRGNYGYTF
-,TRBJ2-2,-,TRBV7-3,15,TGTGCCAGCAGCTTAACTGGGGGCGCAAACGGGGAGCTGTTTTTT,CASSLTGGANGELFF
once,TRBJ2-7,TRBD2,TRBV20-1,15,TGCAGTGCTAGTGACACTAGCGGCAGCTCCTACGAGCAGTACTTC,CSASDTSGSSYEQYF